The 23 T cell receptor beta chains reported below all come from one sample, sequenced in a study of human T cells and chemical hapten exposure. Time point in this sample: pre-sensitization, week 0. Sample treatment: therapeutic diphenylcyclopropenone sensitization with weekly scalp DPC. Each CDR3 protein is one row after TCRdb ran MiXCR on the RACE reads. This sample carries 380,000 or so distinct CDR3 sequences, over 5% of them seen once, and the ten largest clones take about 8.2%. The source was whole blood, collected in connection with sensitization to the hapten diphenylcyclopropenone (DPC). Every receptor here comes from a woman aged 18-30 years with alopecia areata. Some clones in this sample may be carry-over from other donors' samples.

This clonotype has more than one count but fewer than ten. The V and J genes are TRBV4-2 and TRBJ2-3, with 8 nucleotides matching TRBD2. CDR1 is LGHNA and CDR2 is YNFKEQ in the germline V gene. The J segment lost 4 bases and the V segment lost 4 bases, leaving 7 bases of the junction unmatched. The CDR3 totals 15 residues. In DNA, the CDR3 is TGTGCCAGCAGCCTTACTAGCGGCCCTCCAGATACGCAGTATTTT. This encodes CASSLTSGPPDTQYF.

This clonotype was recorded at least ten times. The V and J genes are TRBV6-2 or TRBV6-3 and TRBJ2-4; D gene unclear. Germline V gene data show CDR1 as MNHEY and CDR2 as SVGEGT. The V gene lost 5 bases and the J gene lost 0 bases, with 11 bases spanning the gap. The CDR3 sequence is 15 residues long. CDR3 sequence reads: CASSRTTSAKNIQYF. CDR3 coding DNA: TGTGCCAGCAGTCGAACGACTTCAGCCAAAAACATTCAGTACTTC.

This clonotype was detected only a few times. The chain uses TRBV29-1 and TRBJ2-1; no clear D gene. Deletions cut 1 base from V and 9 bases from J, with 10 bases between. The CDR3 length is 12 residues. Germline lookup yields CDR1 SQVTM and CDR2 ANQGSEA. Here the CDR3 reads CSVEAERPEQFF. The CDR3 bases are TGCAGCGTTGAAGCCGAGCGTCCTGAGCAGTTCTTC.

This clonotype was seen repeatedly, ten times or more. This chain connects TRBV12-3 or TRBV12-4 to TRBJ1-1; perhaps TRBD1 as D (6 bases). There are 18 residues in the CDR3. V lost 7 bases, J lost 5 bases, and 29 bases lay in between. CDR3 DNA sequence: TGTGCCAGCAAGTTTTCCGGGTCTCTCAGGGGATCGGTAACTGAAGCTTTCTTT. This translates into CASKFSGSLRGSVTEAFF.

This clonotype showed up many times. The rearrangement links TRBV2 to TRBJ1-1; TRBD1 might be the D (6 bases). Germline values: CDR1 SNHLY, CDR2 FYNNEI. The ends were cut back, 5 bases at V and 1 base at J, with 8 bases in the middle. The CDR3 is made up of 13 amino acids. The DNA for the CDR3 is TGTGCCAGCAGTCAGGACAGGAACACTGAAGCTTTCTTT. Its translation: CASSQDRNTEAFF. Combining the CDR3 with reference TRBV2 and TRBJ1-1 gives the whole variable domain EPEVTQTPSHQVTQMGQEVILRCVPISNHLYFYWYRQILGQKVEFLVSFYNNEISEKSEIFDDQFSVERPDGSNFTLKIRSTKLEDSAMYFCASSQDRNTEAFFGQGTRLTVV.

The CDR3 spells CASSLEVGELFF. DNA for the CDR3: TGTGCCAGCAGCTTAGAGGTCGGGGAGCTGTTTTTT. This rearrangement joins TRBV7-2 to TRBJ2-2; D is undetermined. Trimming removed 1 base at V and 7 bases at J, with 4 bases between. The CDR3 has 12 amino acids. Germline CDR1 reads SGHTA; CDR2 reads FQGNSA. Using reference TRBV7-2 and TRBJ2-2 for the parts outside the CDR3, the full variable domain is GAGVSQSPSNKVTEKGKDVELRCDPISGHTALYWYRQSLGQGLEFLIYFQGNSAPDKSGLPSDRFSAERTGGSVSTLTIQRTQQEDSAVYLCASSLEVGELFFGEGSRLTVL.

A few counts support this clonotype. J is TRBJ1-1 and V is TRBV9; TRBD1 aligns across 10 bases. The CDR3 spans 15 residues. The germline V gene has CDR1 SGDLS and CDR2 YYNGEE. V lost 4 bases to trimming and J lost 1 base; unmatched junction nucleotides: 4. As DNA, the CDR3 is TGTGCCAGCAGCCCCCGGACAGGGGGGAACACTGAAGCTTTCTTT. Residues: CASSPRTGGNTEAFF.

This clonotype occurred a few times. The CDR3 loop is CASSKGTAYGYTF. The CDR3 DNA reads as TGTGCCAGTAGTAAAGGGACTGCTTATGGCTACACCTTC. This chain connects TRBV19 to TRBJ1-2; a weak D match, TRBD1 (5 bases). From germline, CDR1 is LNHDA and CDR2 SQIVND (reference sequence). CDR3 length: 13 residues. Trimming pared 4 bases from V and 5 bases from J, leaving 11 bases between.

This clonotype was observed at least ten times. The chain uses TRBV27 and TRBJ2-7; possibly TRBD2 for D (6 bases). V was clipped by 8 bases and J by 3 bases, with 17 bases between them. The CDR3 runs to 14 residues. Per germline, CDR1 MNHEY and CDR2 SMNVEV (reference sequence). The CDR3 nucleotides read TGTGCCAGCGGAGGGGTGGGCCGATACTACGAGCAGTACTTC. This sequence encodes CASGGVGRYYEQYF.

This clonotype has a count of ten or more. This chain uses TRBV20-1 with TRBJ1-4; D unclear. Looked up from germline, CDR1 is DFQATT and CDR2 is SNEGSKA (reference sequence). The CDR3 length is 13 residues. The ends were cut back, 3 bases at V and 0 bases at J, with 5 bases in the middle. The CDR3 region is CSARRATNEKLFF. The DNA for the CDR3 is TGCAGTGCTAGGCGTGCAACTAATGAAAAACTGTTTTTT.

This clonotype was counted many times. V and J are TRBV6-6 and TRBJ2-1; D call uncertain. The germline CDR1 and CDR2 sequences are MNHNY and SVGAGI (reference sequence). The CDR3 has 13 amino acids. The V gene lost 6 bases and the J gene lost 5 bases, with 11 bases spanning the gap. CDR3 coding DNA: TGTGCCAGCAGCCGCGGCAAGGACAATGAGCAGTTCTTC. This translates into CASSRGKDNEQFF.

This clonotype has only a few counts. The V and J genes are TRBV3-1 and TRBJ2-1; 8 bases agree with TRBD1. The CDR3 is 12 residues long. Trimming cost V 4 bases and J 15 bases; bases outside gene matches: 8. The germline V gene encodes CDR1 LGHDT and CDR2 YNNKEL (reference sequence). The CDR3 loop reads CASSLPDRAMFF. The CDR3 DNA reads TGTGCCAGCAGCCTTCCGGACAGGGCGATGTTCTTC.

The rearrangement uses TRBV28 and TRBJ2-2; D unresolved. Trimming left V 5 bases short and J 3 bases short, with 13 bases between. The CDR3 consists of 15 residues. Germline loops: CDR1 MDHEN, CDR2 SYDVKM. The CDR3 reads CASSRAGPDTGELFF. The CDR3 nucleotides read TGTGCCAGCAGTCGGGCAGGCCCGGACACCGGGGAGCTGTTTTTT.

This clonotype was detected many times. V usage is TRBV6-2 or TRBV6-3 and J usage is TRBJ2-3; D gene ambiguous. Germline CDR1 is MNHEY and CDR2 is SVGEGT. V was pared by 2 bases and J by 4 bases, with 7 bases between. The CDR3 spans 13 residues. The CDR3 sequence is CASSYAVADTQYF. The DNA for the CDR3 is TGTGCCAGCAGTTACGCGGTGGCAGATACGCAGTATTTT.

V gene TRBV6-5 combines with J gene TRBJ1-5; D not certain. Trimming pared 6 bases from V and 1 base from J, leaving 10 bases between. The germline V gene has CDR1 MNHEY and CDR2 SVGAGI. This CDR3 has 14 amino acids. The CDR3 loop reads CASSYSISNQPQHF. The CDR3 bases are TGTGCCAGCAGCTACAGCATCAGCAATCAGCCCCAGCATTTT.

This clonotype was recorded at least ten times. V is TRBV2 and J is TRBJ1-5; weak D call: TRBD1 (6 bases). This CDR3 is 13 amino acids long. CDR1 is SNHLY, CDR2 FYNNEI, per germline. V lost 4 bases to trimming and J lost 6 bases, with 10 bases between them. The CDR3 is CASSVRGSQPQHF. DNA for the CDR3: TGTGCCAGCAGTGTCAGGGGAAGTCAGCCCCAGCATTTT.

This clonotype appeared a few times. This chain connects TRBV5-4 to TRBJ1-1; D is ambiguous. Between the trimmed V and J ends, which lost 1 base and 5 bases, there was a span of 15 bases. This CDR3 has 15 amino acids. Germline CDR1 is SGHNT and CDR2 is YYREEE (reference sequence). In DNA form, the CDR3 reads TGTGCCAGCAGCTTGTATCTGGGCGGGAGGACTGAAGCTTTCTTT. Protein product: CASSLYLGGRTEAFF.

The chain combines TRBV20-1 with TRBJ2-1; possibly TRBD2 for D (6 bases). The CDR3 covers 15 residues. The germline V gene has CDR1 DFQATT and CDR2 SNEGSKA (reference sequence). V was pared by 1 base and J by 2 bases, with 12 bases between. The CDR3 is CSARVSGRPYNEQFF. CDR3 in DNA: TGCAGTGCTAGAGTTTCGGGGAGGCCCTACAATGAGCAGTTCTTC.

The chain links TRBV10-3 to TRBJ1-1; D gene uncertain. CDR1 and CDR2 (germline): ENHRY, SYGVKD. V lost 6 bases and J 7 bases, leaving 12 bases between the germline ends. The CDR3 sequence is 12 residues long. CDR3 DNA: TGTGCCATCAGCCGGGATGCCCTTGAAGCTTTCTTT. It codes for CAISRDALEAFF.

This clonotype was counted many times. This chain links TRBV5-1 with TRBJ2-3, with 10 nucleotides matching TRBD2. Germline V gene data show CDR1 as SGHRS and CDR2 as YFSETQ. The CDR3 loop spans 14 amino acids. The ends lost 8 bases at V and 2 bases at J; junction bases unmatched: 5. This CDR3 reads CASASGGPTDTQYF. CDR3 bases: TGCGCCAGTGCTAGCGGGGGCCCCACAGATACGCAGTATTTT.

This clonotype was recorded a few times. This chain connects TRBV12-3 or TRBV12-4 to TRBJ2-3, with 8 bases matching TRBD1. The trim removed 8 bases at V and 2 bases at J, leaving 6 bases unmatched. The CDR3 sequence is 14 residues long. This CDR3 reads CASRQGIDTDTQYF. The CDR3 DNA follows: TGTGCCAGCCGACAGGGGATAGACACAGATACGCAGTATTTT.

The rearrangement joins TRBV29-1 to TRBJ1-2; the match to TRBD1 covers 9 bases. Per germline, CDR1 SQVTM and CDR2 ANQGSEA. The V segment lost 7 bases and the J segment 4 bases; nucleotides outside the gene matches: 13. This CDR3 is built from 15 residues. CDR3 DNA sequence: TGCAGCGCCGAAACGGGACAGGGAGGGGGCTATGGCTACACCTTC. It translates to CSAETGQGGGYGYTF.

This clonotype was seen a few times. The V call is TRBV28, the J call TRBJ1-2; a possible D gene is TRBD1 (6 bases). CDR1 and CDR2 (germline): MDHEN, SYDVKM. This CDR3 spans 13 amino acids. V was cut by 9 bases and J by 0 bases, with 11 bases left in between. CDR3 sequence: CASRDTSNYGYTF. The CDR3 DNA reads TGTGCCAGTCGGGACACATCTAACTATGGCTACACCTTC.